Described below is a single T cell receptor (beta chain) sequence and its context. What it binds is not known. Produced via immunoSEQ multiplex PCR; TCRdb's table is partial and in-frame only. This sample yields about 99,000 clones, of which around 90% are seen a single time; about 5% belongs to the top ten. The source of the sample is a study of T cell responses to AZD1222 COVID-19 vaccine. Study observations and caveats: Spike-specific TCR breadth and depth were elevated following two AZD1222 doses. Only a handful of AZD1222 recipients were seropositive at baseline.

The CDR3 is 14 residues long. V lost 6 bases, J lost 1 base, and 12 bases lay in between. Germline loops: CDR1 MDHEN, CDR2 SYDVKM. This TCR derives from an adult in good health. Sequences were derived from peripheral blood, sampled on day 0 of AZD1222 vaccination. This chain links TRBV28 with TRBJ1-1; D gene uncertain. The CDR3, as DNA: TGTGCCAGCAGCCGACTCGGGGAGAACACTGAAGCTTTCTTT. Translated: CASSRLGENTEAFF.